This is a list of T cell receptor beta chains from one sample in a study of graft-versus-host responses after intestinal transplantation. What these receptors recognize is not known. TCRdb keeps only in-frame clones here, not all; method: immunoSEQ multiplex PCR. Of about 150,000 clones listed, 85% to 95% are singletons. This specimen was unstimulated CD4+ T cells sorted from spleen or lymph node cells, taken before intestinal transplant. These receptor sequences come from a human donor who received an intestinal transplant. Both conserved end residues are part of each CDR3. A D gene is named only where the DNA matches it firmly. The size field is filled for only some rows; it gives once, few, many or a size class.

v_gene	d_gene	abundance	j_gene	CDR3nt	CDR3aa
TRBV30	-	-	TRBJ1-2	TGTGCCTGGTTACGCGGGGGGGGGTCTAGTGGCTACACCTTC	CAWLRGGGSSGYTF
TRBV28	-	few	TRBJ2-7	TGTGCCAGCAGGGGGGGAGTAAACGAGCAGTACTTC	CASRGGVNEQYF
TRBV7-3	-	-	TRBJ1-5	TGTGCCAGCAGCCCCTACCCCATCTCCTTCAGCAATCAGCCCCAGCATTTT	CASSPYPISFSNQPQHF
TRBV7-3	-	-	TRBJ1-1	TGTGCCAGCAGCTTTGGGGGGAACACTGAAGCTTTCTTT	CASSFGGNTEAFF
TRBV12-1	-	-	TRBJ1-1	TGTGCCAGCAGCTTCGAATTGGTAGTGAACACTGAAGCTTTCTTT	CASSFELVVNTEAFF
TRBV19	-	-	TRBJ2-7	TGTGCCAGTAGTCTGGCGCAGGGCTACGAGCAGTACTTC	CASSLAQGYEQYF
TRBV7-2	TRBD2	once	TRBJ2-3	TGTGCCAGCAGCGCCCCGGCGGGGGAAGATACGCAGTATTTT	CASSAPAGEDTQYF
TRBV19	TRBD2	-	TRBJ2-1	TGTGCCAGTAGAGGAGCGGGAGTGCACAATGAGCAGTTCTTC	CASRGAGVHNEQFF
TRBV4-3	-	-	TRBJ2-7	TGCGCCAGCAGCCAGGCCAGTACCGCTTACGAGCAGTACTTC	CASSQASTAYEQYF
TRBV4-1	-	-	TRBJ2-7	TGCGCCAGCAGCCAAGATGTCGTGGGAGGATCGTCCTACGAGCAGTACTTC	CASSQDVVGGSSYEQYF
TRBV25-1	TRBD1	-	TRBJ1-3	TGTGCCAGCAGTGAAGGGACAGGGAAAGGAAACACCATATATTTT	CASSEGTGKGNTIYF
TRBV28	-	-	TRBJ1-2	TGTGCCAGCAGCTTCGACGAGCGAAAAGGCTACACCTTC	CASSFDERKGYTF
TRBV5-1	-	-	TRBJ2-6	TGCGCCAGCAGCTACTGGGGGACGGCTGGGGCCAACGTCCTGACTTTC	CASSYWGTAGANVLTF
TRBV28	-	-	TRBJ2-2	TGTGCCAGCACCGAATCTAGTTTTGCCGGGGAGCTGTTTTTT	CASTESSFAGELFF
TRBV7-6	TRBD2	once	TRBJ2-1	TGTGCCAGCAGCTTTTTGATTCTAGCGGAGTCCTTGAGCTCCTACAATGAGCAGTTCTTC	CASSFLILAESLSSYNEQFF
TRBV14	-	-	TRBJ1-4	TGTGCCAGCAGCCAAAAAACGACGATGGAAAAACTGTTTTTT	CASSQKTTMEKLFF